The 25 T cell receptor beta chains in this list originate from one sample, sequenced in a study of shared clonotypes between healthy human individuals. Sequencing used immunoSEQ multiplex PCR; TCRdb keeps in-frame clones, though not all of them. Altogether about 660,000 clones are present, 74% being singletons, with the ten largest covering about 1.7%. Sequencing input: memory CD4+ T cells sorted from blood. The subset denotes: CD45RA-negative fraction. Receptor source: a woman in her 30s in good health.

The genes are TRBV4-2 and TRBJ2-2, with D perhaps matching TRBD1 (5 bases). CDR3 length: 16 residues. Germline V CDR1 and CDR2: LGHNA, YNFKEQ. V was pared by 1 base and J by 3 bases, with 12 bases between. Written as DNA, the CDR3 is TGTGCCAGCAGCCAAGTCGGCCAGGGCGACACCGGGGAGCTGTTTTTT. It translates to CASSQVGQGDTGELFF.

CDR3 nucleotides: TGTGCCAGCAGTTTAGTGGAGCGGGAGGAGGGAGATACGCAGTATTTT. This sequence encodes CASSLVEREEGDTQYF. The V and J genes are TRBV28 and TRBJ2-3, with 9 nucleotides matching TRBD2. The CDR3 is 16 residues long. Germline V gene data show CDR1 as MDHEN and CDR2 as SYDVKM. Unmatched junction bases numbered 8, after V lost 2 bases and J lost 5 bases.

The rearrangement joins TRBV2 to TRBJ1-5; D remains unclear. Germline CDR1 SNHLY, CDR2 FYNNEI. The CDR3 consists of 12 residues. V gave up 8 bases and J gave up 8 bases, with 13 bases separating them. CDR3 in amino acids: CASGGNLKPQHF. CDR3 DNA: TGTGCCAGCGGTGGGAATTTGAAGCCCCAGCATTTT.

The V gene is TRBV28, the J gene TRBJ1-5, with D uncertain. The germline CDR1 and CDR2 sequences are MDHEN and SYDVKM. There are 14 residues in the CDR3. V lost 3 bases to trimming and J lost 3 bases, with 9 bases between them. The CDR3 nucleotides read TGTGCCAGCAGTTTCTTCGGATACAATCAGCCCCAGCATTTT. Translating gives CASSFFGYNQPQHF. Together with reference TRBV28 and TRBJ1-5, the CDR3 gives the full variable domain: DVKVTQSSRYLVKRTGEKVFLECVQDMDHENMFWYRQDPGLGLRLIYFSYDVKMKEKGDIPEGYSVSREKKERFSLILESASTNQTSMYLCASSFFGYNQPQHFGDGTRLSIL.

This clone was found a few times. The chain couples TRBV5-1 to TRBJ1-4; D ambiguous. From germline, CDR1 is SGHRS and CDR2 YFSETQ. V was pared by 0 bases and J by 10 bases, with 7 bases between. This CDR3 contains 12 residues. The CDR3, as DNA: TGCGCCAGCAGCTTGGATCGGCGAAAACTGTTTTTT. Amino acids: CASSLDRRKLFF. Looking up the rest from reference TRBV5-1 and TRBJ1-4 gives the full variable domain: KAGVTQTPRYLIKTRGQQVTLSCSPISGHRSVSWYQQTPGQGLQFLFEYFSETQRNKGNFPGRFSGRQFSNSRSEMNVSTLELGDSALYLCASSLDRRKLFFGSGTQLSVL.

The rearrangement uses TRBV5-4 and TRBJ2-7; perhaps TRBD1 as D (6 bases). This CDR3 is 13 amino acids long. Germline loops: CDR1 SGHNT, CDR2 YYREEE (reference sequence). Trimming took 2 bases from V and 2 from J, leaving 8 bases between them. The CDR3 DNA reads TGTGCCAGCAGCTTCGACAGGACCTACGAGCAGTACTTC. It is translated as CASSFDRTYEQYF.

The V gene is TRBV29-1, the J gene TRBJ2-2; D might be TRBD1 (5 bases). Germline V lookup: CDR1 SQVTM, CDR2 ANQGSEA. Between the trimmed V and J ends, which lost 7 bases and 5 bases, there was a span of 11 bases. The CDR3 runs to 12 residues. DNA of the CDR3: TGCAGCGGAAGGGGTGGGACCGGGGAGCTGTTTTTT. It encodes CSGRGGTGELFF.

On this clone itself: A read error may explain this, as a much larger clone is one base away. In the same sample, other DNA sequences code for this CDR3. The CDR3 nucleotides are TGTGCCAGCAGTATCACAGATACGCAGTATTTT. This codes for CASSITDTQYF. The chain couples TRBV2 to TRBJ2-3, with unresolved D. Trimming took off 5 bases at V and 2 bases at J, with 2 bases between the two ends. The CDR3 has 11 residues. Germline V gene data show CDR1 as SNHLY and CDR2 as FYNNEI.

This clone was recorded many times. The DNA of the CDR3 is TGCGCCAGCAGCTTGAATCCTGGACCCTACAATGAGCAGTTCTTC. This codes for CASSLNPGPYNEQFF. The chain links TRBV5-1 to TRBJ2-1; no firm D call. V was clipped by 1 base and J by 2 bases, with 10 bases between them. From germline, CDR1 is SGHRS and CDR2 YFSETQ. This CDR3 comprises 15 residues.

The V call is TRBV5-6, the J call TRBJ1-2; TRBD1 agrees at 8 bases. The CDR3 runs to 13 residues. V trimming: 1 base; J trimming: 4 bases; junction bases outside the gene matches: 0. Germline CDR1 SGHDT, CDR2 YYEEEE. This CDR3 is CASSLQGAYGYTF. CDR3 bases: TGTGCCAGCAGCTTGCAGGGGGCCTATGGCTACACCTTC.

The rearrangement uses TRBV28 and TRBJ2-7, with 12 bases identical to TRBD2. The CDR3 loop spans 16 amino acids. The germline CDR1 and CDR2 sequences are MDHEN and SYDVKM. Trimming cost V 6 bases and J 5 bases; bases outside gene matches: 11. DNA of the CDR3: TGTGCCAGCAGCCACACCCAAACTAGCGGGAGGAACGAGCAGTACTTC. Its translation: CASSHTQTSGRNEQYF.

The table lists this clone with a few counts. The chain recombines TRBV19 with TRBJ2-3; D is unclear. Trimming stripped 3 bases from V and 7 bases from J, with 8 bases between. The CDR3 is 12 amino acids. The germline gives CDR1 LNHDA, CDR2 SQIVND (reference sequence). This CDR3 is CASSISSNTQYF. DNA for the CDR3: TGTGCCAGTAGTATTTCGTCTAATACGCAGTATTTT.

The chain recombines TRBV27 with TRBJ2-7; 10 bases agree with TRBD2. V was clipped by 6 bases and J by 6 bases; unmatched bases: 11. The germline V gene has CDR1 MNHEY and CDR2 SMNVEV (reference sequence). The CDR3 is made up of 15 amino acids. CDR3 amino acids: CASRPHSGGTLEQYF. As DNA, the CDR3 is TGTGCCAGCAGACCCCATAGCGGGGGGACCCTCGAGCAGTACTTC.

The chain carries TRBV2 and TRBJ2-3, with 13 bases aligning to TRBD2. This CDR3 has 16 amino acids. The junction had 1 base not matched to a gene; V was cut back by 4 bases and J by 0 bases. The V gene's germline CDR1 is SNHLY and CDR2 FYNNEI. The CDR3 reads CASSAGLAGSTDTQYF. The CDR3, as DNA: TGTGCCAGCAGTGCGGGACTAGCGGGAAGCACAGATACGCAGTATTTT.

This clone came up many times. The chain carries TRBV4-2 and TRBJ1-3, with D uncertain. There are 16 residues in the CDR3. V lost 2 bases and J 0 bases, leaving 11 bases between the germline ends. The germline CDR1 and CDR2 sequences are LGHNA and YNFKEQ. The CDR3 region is CASSQSSGSSGNTIYF. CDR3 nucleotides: TGTGCCAGCAGCCAATCCTCAGGCTCCTCTGGAAACACCATATATTTT.

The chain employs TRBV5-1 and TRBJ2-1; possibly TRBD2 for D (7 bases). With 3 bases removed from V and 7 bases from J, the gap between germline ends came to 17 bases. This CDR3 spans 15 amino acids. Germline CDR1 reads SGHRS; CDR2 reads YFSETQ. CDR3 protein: CASSSYGGLENEQFF. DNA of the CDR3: TGCGCCAGCAGCTCGTACGGGGGGCTGGAGAATGAGCAGTTCTTC.

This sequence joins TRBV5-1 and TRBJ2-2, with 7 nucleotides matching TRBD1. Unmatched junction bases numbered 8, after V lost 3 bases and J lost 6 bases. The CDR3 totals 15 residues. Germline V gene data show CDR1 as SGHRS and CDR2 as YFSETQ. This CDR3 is CASSYGDRDAGELFF. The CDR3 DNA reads TGCGCCAGCAGCTATGGCGACAGGGATGCCGGGGAGCTGTTTTTT.

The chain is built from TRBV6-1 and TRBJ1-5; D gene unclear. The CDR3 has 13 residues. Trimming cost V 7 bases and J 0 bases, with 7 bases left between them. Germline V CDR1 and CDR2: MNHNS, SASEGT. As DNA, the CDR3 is TGTGCCAGCATGTGGGTTAGCAATCAGCCCCAGCATTTT. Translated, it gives CASMWVSNQPQHF.

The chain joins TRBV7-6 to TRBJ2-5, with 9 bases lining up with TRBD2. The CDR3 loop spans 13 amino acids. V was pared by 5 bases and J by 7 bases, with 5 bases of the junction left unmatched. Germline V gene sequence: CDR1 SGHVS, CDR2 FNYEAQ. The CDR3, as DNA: TGTGCCAGCAGCCGAGCGGGAGGCACGACCCAGTACTTC. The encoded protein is CASSRAGGTTQYF. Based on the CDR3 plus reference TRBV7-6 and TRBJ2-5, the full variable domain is GAGVSQSPRYKVTKRGQDVALRCDPISGHVSLYWYRQALGQGPEFLTYFNYEAQQDKSGLPNDRFSAERPEGSISTLTIQRTEQRDSAMYRCASSRAGGTTQYFGPGTRLLVL.

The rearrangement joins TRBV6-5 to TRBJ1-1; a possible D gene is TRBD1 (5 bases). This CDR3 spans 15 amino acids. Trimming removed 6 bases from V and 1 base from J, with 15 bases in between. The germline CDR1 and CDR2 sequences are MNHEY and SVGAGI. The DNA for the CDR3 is TGTGCCAGCAGCCTGACCCGGGGGACGAACACTGAAGCTTTCTTT. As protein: CASSLTRGTNTEAFF.

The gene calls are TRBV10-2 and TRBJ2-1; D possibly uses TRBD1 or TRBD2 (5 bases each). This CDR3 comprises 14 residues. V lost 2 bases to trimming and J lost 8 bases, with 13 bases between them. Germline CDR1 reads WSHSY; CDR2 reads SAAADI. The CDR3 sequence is CASSERWGGHEQFF. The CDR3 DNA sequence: TGCGCCAGCAGTGAGAGGTGGGGCGGGCATGAGCAGTTCTTC.

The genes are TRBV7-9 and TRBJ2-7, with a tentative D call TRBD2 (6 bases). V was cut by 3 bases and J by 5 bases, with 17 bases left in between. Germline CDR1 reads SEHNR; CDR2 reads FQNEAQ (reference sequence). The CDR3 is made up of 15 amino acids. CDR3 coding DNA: TGTGCCAGCAGCTTGGTTGGGGGGTCCCTCAACGAGCAGTACTTC. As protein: CASSLVGGSLNEQYF.

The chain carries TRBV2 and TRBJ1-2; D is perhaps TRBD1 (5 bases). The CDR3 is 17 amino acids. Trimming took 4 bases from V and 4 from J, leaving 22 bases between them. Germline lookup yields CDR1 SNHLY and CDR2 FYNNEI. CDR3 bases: TGTGCCAGCAGTGGGGGCATGCAGGGATTTTATGCCTATGGCTACACCTTC. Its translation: CASSGGMQGFYAYGYTF.

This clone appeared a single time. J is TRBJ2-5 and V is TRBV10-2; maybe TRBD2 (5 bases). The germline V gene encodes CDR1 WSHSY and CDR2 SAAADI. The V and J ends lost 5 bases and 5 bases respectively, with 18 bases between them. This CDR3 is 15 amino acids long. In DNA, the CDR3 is TGCGCCAGCAGTCATGACCGACCATCGGGGGAGACCCAGTACTTC. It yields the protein CASSHDRPSGETQYF.

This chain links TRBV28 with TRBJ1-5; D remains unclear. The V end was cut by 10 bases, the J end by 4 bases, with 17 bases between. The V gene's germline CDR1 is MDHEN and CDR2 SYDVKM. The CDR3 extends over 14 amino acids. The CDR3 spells CATGYDLDNQPQHF. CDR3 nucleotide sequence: TGTGCCACCGGTTATGATTTGGATAATCAGCCCCAGCATTTT.